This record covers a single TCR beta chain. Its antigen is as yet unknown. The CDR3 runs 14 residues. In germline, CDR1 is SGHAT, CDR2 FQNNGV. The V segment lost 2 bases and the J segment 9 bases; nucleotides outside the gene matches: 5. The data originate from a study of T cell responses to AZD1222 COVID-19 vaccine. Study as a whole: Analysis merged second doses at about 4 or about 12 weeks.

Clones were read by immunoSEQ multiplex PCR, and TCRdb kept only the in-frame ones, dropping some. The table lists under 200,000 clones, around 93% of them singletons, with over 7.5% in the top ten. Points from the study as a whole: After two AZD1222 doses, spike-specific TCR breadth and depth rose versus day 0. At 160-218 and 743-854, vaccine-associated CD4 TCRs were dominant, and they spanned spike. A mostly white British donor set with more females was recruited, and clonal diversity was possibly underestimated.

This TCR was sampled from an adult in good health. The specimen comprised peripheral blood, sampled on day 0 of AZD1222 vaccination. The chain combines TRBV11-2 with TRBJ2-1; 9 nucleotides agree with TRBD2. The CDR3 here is CASSLLAGLGEQFF. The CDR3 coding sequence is TGTGCCAGCAGCTTACTAGCGGGATTGGGTGAGCAGTTCTTC.